This T cell receptor (beta chain) stems from a study of early T cells in non-severe SARS-CoV-2 infection. Trimming removed 5 bases at V and 8 bases at J, with 16 bases between. The CDR3 contains 14 residues. Germline assignment: CDR1 SGHTA and CDR2 FQGNSA. Individual cDNA molecules carried attached unique molecular identifiers. TCRdb processed the 5' RACE reads anew with MiXCR; each CDR3 protein has one entry. The sample has tens of thousands of distinct CDR3 sequences, over 7% seen once. The table lists this clonotype with many counts. The chain joins TRBV7-2 to TRBJ2-1, with a weak D call TRBD2 (6 bases). This clonotype was sampled from an adult who was a healthcare worker with PCR-confirmed SARS-CoV-2 infection or an uninfected control (not recorded which). The material sequenced was whole blood. In DNA form, the CDR3 reads TGTGCCAGCAGCGCGGCGGAGGGGAGACATGAGCAGTTCTTC. Translated, it gives CASSAAEGRHEQFF.